The entry that follows covers one T cell receptor (beta chain) sequence. Its cognate antigen has yet to be identified. No much larger clone exists at a distance of one base, and base qualities are not known. These data belong to a study of T cell responses to AZD1222 COVID-19 vaccine listed by TCRdb under 2021. For the study in its entirety: AZD1222 recipients given second doses at about 4 weeks or at about 12 weeks were pooled, since spike-specific TCR depth and breadth were not found to differ between the two schedules. A total of 233 trial participants underwent TCR sequencing, of whom approximately 200 had received two doses of AZD1222 and some 25 had received two doses of the MenACWY control vaccine. Trial participants were enrolled by age into subgroups of 18-55, 56-69 and 70-plus years, and about 150, 27 and 61 TCR-sequenced participants, respectively, were included in these subgroups.

Broader findings and caveats from the paper: CD4 TCRs associated with the vaccine covered the entire spike protein, and the dominant responses were in regions 160-218 and 743-854. Because no day 14 peak-response samples were available, repertoires were characterized only after the peak T cell response. In the small 56-69-year group, the increase in depth fell short of significance, most likely because of low power. After two AZD1222 doses, spike-specific TCR breadth and depth were significantly higher than at day 0 and than in MenACWY recipients. Conclusions about previously exposed vaccinees were limited because only a handful of AZD1222 recipients were SARS-CoV-2 seropositive at baseline. Participants were mostly white British and included more females than males, and it was suggested by the authors that clonal diversity may have been underestimated. Nearly half of unique spike-specific TCRs reportedly recognized epitopes outside regions mutated in the B.1.351 and B.1.1.7 variants.

Reading the label with the study, this specimen's time point is: baseline before first vaccination. Samples from vaccinated people were obtained from the UK trials COV001 and COV002, which included a single-blind randomized controlled phase 2/3 trial of AZD1222 (ChAdOx1 nCoV-19) in healthy adults. For TCRbeta chain sequencing, PBMC samples were collected from trial participants at day 0 and at day 28 after the second dose. The CDR3 regions of human TCRbeta chains were analyzed by immunosequencing. As for the original processing: Repertoire TCRs were matched against a reference library of SARS-CoV-2-specific TCRs generated with the MIRA antigen-specificity platform. Breadth was defined as the fraction of unique TCRs that were SARS-CoV-2-associated. Depth was defined as the fraction of total T cells that were SARS-CoV-2-associated. Using the MIRA data, each spike-specific TCR was mapped to the spike region that the TCR reacts to and placed in a CD4 or CD8 class. Log10-transformed breadth and depth values were compared by one-way ANOVA with Sidak's multiple comparisons tests. TCRdb retrieved this table from immuneACCESS and kept in-frame rearrangements only. Not all clones are present; in checked studies, unresolved V genes account for under half, and no reason is known for the remainder. That table gives V, J and clone size, and the DNA gave D and trimming. This sample lists 120,000 or so clones; about 90% were detected once. The top ten hold about 1.4% of the sample.

From a lookup of the germline V gene (reference sequence), CDR1 and CDR2 are LGHDT and YNNKEL. The cysteine opens and the phenylalanine closes a CDR3 of 14 amino acids. Only the CDR3 part of the read is kept: 42 bases, read in frame from the first base. Unmatched junction bases come to 6, with V trimmed by 5 bases and J by 8 bases. The receptor's source is an adult in good health. Recombination linked TRBV3-1 (or the pseudogene TRBV3-2) to TRBJ2-4; 10 bases in the middle match TRBD1. The material was peripheral blood, obtained on day 0 of AZD1222 vaccination. The CDR3: CASSWKGTGDIQYF. The nucleotide sequence is TGTGCCAGCAGCTGGAAGGGGACAGGGGACATTCAGTACTTC.